The source of this TCR beta chain is a study of shared clonotypes between healthy human individuals. Germline CDR1 is KGHSH and CDR2 is LQKENI. V was shortened by 6 bases and J by 7 bases, with 15 bases between the two germline ends. This CDR3 has 14 residues. Generated by immunoSEQ multiplex PCR, the TCRdb table keeps only in-frame clones and is missing some. The sample shows 2 million to 2.5 million clones, more than 90% of them seen only once. This receptor was obtained from a man in his late teens or twenties in good health. The J gene is TRBJ1-4, the V gene TRBV18; D not resolved. Material for sequencing was naive CD4+ T cells sorted from blood. Subset given: CD45RA+ positively selected. The chain's CDR3 is CASSALDRIEKLFF. The CDR3, as DNA: TGTGCCAGCTCTGCCCTCGACCGCATTGAAAAACTGTTTTTT.